A selection of T cell receptor beta chains follows, all from one sample in a study of shared clonotypes between healthy human individuals. Sequenced by immunoSEQ multiplex PCR; TCRdb stores in-frame clones only, minus some. The sample shows 900,000 to 1,200,000 clones, more than 75% of them seen only once. Material: memory CD4+ T cells from PBMCs. The origin of the receptors is a man aged 18 to 30 in good health. Some clones in this sample may be carry-over from other donors' samples. The CDR3 runs from the conserved cysteine through the conserved F or W. A D gene is named only where the DNA matches it firmly. Clone sizes are given selectively: once, few, many, or a class where the clone is expanded.

.	.	TRBJ2-3	TRBV19	CASSNPFGFSTDTQYF	TGTGCCAGTAGTAACCCATTTGGCTTTAGCACAGATACGCAGTATTTT
.	TRBD1	TRBJ2-7	TRBV2	CASRDRGRTYEQYF	TGTGCCAGCAGGGACAGGGGGAGGACCTACGAGCAGTACTTC
.	.	TRBJ2-7	TRBV27	CASSSFRGEQYF	TGTGCCAGCAGTTCATTTCGTGGTGAGCAGTACTTC
.	TRBD1	TRBJ1-3	TRBV11-2	CASSGTTGTGGNTIYF	TGTGCCAGCAGCGGAACGACAGGGACCGGAGGAAACACCATATATTTT
.	TRBD1	TRBJ2-7	TRBV27	CASSRGQREYF	TGTGCCAGCAGTCGGGGACAGAGGGAGTACTTC
.	.	TRBJ1-1	TRBV11-2	CASSLRGAQGNTEAFF	TGTGCCAGCAGCTTAAGGGGGGCGCAGGGGAACACTGAAGCTTTCTTT
once	TRBD2	TRBJ2-7	TRBV4-3	CASSQQLAGAYEQYF	TGCGCCAGCAGCCAACAACTAGCGGGGGCCTACGAGCAGTACTTC
.	.	TRBJ2-6	TRBV4-1	CASSQQWASTGANVLTF	TGCGCCAGCAGCCAGCAGTGGGCCTCCACTGGGGCCAACGTCCTGACTTTC
.	TRBD2	TRBJ2-7	TRBV5-1	CASSLVVGGSYEQYF	TGCGCCAGCAGCTTGGTGGTCGGGGGGAGCTACGAGCAGTACTTC
.	TRBD2	TRBJ2-3	TRBV5-1	CASSPGLAASRTDTQYF	TGCGCCAGCAGCCCTGGACTAGCGGCCAGCCGCACAGATACGCAGTATTTT
.	TRBD2	TRBJ2-7	TRBV28	CASLAVSYEQYF	TGTGCCAGTCTAGCGGTTTCCTACGAGCAGTACTTC
.	TRBD2	TRBJ2-5	TRBV6-5	CASSSLGAGEETQYF	TGTGCCAGCAGTTCGCTGGGAGCGGGAGAGGAGACCCAGTACTTC
few	TRBD1	TRBJ2-3	TRBV5-1	CASSHWQGADTQYF	TGCGCCAGCAGCCATTGGCAGGGGGCGGATACGCAGTATTTT
.	TRBD2	TRBJ2-1	TRBV18	CASSRGSGGRYNEQFF	TGTGCCAGCTCGCGGGGGTCCGGCGGGAGGTACAATGAGCAGTTCTTC
.	.	TRBJ2-7	TRBV6-6	CACREQYEQYF	TGTGCCTGTAGGGAACAGTACGAGCAGTACTTC
.	.	TRBJ2-1	TRBV5-4	CASSLPRTMSKEQFF	TGTGCCAGCAGCTTGCCCCGTACAATGAGCAAGGAGCAGTTCTTC
few	.	TRBJ2-7	TRBV11-2	CASRGLRRNSYEQYF	TGTGCCAGCAGGGGACTTAGGAGGAATTCCTACGAGCAGTACTTC
.	.	TRBJ1-6	TRBV27	CASSLIPTSNSPLHF	TGTGCCAGCAGTTTAATCCCCACTTCTAATTCACCCCTCCACTTT
.	.	TRBJ1-5	TRBV7-2	CASSPPGQPQHF	TGTGCCAGCAGCCCCCCCGGTCAGCCCCAGCATTTT
once	.	TRBJ1-2	TRBV28	CASRQGIYGYTF	TGTGCCAGCAGACAAGGAATCTATGGCTACACCTTC
.	TRBD2	TRBJ2-3	TRBV5-1	CASSLGSGLAGISDTQYF	TGCGCCAGCAGCTTGGGGTCGGGACTAGCGGGTATCAGCGATACGCAGTATTTT
.	.	TRBJ2-7	TRBV28	CASSPRPYEQYF	TGTGCCAGCAGTCCCCGACCCTACGAGCAGTACTTC
.	.	TRBJ1-3	TRBV11-2	CASSSSSGNTIYF	TGTGCCAGCAGCTCGAGCTCTGGAAACACCATATATTTT
.	TRBD1	TRBJ2-1	TRBV6-6	CASSFPGQGNNEQFF	TGTGCCAGCAGTTTTCCGGGACAGGGGAACAATGAGCAGTTCTTC
.	TRBD1	TRBJ1-2	TRBV7-2	CASSLAAGTDGYTF	TGTGCCAGCAGCTTAGCGGCCGGGACAGACGGCTACACCTTC
.	TRBD2	TRBJ2-7	TRBV9	CASSVGGALAGVPHEQYF	TGTGCCAGCAGCGTAGGGGGGGCTCTAGCGGGAGTTCCCCACGAGCAGTACTTC
.	.	TRBJ1-2	TRBV6-1	CASSVRGVYGYTF	TGTGCCAGCAGTGTCAGGGGCGTCTATGGCTACACCTTC
.	TRBD1	TRBJ2-3	TRBV27	CASRDRVSTDTQYF	TGTGCCAGCAGAGACAGGGTCAGCACAGATACGCAGTATTTT
once	.	TRBJ1-3	TRBV9	CASSVVERGQGNTIYF	TGTGCCAGCAGCGTAGTGGAGAGAGGACAGGGAAACACCATATATTTT
.	.	TRBJ2-3	TRBV7-9	CASSLAGRDTQYF	TGTGCCAGCAGCTTAGCAGGGAGGGATACGCAGTATTTT